This TCR beta chain was retrieved from a study of technical replicates of blood from a few donors. Clones were read by immunoSEQ multiplex PCR, and TCRdb kept only the in-frame ones, dropping some. The repertoire holds 10,000 to 15,000 clones, with around 93% as singletons. Unmatched junction bases numbered 10, after V lost 6 bases and J lost 4 bases. The CDR3 spans 16 residues. CDR1 MNHEY and CDR2 SMNVEV come from the germline V gene (reference sequence). The source of this sequence is a human donor in good health. Source material: PBMCs. V is TRBV27 and J is TRBJ2-2, with TRBD2 matching over 8 bases. CDR3 protein: CASRPTAGGLTGELFF. In DNA, the CDR3 is TGTGCCAGCAGACCCACTGCGGGAGGACTCACCGGGGAGCTGTTTTTT.